Following are 26 T cell receptor beta chains from one sample sequenced in a study of T cells in Graves' hyperthyroidism and ophthalmopathy. Researchers took RNA transcripts and amplified the TCR beta CDR3 regions from them. The TCR CDR3 first-round RT-PCR relied on the HTBI primer set. TCRdb called the multiplex PCR reads again in MiXCR, with one record for every CDR3 protein. The data contain more than 500,000 distinct CDR3 sequences, about 15% of them singletons. The sequenced sample was blood. These receptors originate from a woman between 35 and 50 years old with Graves' hyperthyroidism.

The chain couples TRBV20-1 to TRBJ2-3; D may be TRBD2 (5 bases). The germline CDR1 and CDR2 sequences are DFQATT and SNEGSKA (reference sequence). The CDR3 covers 12 residues. The V end lost 4 bases, the J end lost 7 bases, and 12 bases lay between the germline ends. DNA for the CDR3: TGCAGTGCTACCATAACGGGGAATACGCAGTATTTT. Amino acid sequence: CSATITGNTQYF.

This CDR3 reads CASSQVAGDNQPQHF. The CDR3 DNA sequence: TGTGCCAGCAGCCAAGTGGCAGGGGACAATCAGCCCCAGCATTTT. The gene calls are TRBV4-2 and TRBJ1-5, with D tentatively TRBD1 (6 bases). The CDR3 consists of 15 residues. Trimming shortened V by 1 base and J by 3 bases, and 10 bases separated the two germline ends. Germline CDR1 reads LGHNA; CDR2 reads YNFKEQ.

This clonotype was seen repeatedly, ten times or more. V and J are TRBV4-2 and TRBJ2-5, with D perhaps being TRBD1 or TRBD2 (5 bases each). Germline-derived CDR1 and CDR2 are LGHNA and YNFKEQ. This CDR3 has 12 amino acids. Trimming shortened V by 7 bases and J by 5 bases, and 11 bases separated the two germline ends. CDR3 sequence (DNA): TGTGCCAGCACCACCGAGGGGGAGACCCAGTACTTC. Translated: CASTTEGETQYF.

The chain carries TRBV29-1 and TRBJ2-7; tentatively, D is TRBD2 (6 bases). The germline CDR1 and CDR2 sequences are SQVTM and ANQGSEA. CDR3 length: 14 residues. V dropped 4 bases and J dropped 5 bases, with 18 bases sitting between them. The CDR3 coding sequence is TGCAGCGTTGTCGGAGGGCCAAAGGCACACGAGCAGTACTTC. It is translated as CSVVGGPKAHEQYF.

V usage is TRBV30 and J usage is TRBJ2-1; 12 bases match TRBD2. The CDR3 contains 14 residues. The germline CDR1 and CDR2 sequences are GTSNPN and SVGIG (reference sequence). V was pared by 2 bases and J by 14 bases, with 10 bases of the junction left unmatched. The CDR3 protein is CAWSTLAGGRQEFF. CDR3 nucleotide sequence: TGTGCCTGGAGTACGCTAGCGGGAGGGAGGCAGGAGTTCTTC.

This clonotype was recorded many times. The chain combines TRBV7-9 with TRBJ2-1; 10 bases agree with TRBD2. The germline V gene encodes CDR1 SEHNR and CDR2 FQNEAQ (reference sequence). This CDR3 region has 15 residues. The junction had 8 bases not matched to a gene; V was cut back by 5 bases and J by 7 bases. CDR3 nucleotides: TGTGCCAGCAGCGAAACTAGCGGGACTTGGAATGAGCAGTTCTTC. Translated: CASSETSGTWNEQFF.

This clonotype was counted many times. The J gene is TRBJ1-5, the V gene TRBV28, with 8 bases fitting TRBD1. The CDR3 extends over 21 amino acids. Unmatched junction bases numbered 22, after V lost 6 bases and J lost 0 bases. Germline-derived CDR1 and CDR2 are MDHEN and SYDVKM. The CDR3: CASRFDYLSGQGDYSNQPQHF. The CDR3 DNA reads as TGTGCCAGCAGATTTGACTACCTCTCCGGACAGGGCGATTATAGCAATCAGCCCCAGCATTTT.

This clonotype has ten or more counts. The chain links TRBV6-1 to TRBJ1-2, with D unresolved. Deletions cut 0 bases from V and 11 bases from J, with 13 bases between. The V gene's germline CDR1 is MNHNS and CDR2 SASEGT. This CDR3 contains 13 residues. CDR3 in amino acids: CASSEAGTAKYTF. CDR3 bases: TGTGCCAGCAGTGAAGCGGGAACTGCGAAGTACACCTTC.

Details on this clonotype: Possible read error: a much larger clone is one base away. This sequence joins TRBV20-1 and TRBJ1-2; TRBD1 agrees at 10 bases. Germline CDR1 DFQATT, CDR2 SNEGSKA (reference sequence). This CDR3 has 14 amino acids. After removal of 6 bases from V and 4 bases from J, the junction contained 8 bases not matched to a gene. The chain's CDR3 is CSAAGTGDFYGYTF. In DNA form, the CDR3 reads TGCAGTGCGGCCGGGACAGGGGACTTCTATGGCTACACCTTC.

This clonotype was observed many times. The CDR3: CATSRTQGVGQPQHF. DNA for the CDR3: TGTGCCACCAGCAGGACACAGGGGGTGGGTCAGCCCCAGCATTTT. The chain joins TRBV15 to TRBJ1-5; 8 bases match TRBD1. Per germline, CDR1 LNHNV and CDR2 YYDKDF (reference sequence). The J segment lost 6 bases and the V segment lost 3 bases, leaving 7 bases of the junction unmatched. The CDR3 loop spans 15 amino acids. The variable domain in full, with the rest retrieved from reference TRBV15 and TRBJ1-5, is DAMVIQNPRYQVTQFGKPVTLSCSQTLNHNVMYWYQQKSSQAPKLLFHYYDKDFNNEADTPDNFQSRRPNTSFCFLDIRSPGLGDTAMYLCATSRTQGVGQPQHFGDGTRLSIL.

This clonotype showed up many times. This chain connects TRBV2 to TRBJ2-3, with 13 bases lining up with TRBD2. The CDR3 sequence is 15 residues long. The ends lost 9 bases at V and 4 bases at J; junction bases unmatched: 7. The germline gives CDR1 SNHLY, CDR2 FYNNEI. The CDR3, as DNA: TGTGCCAGTAAAAAACTAGCGGGAGGGCCAGATACGCAGTATTTT. It is translated as CASKKLAGGPDTQYF.

The chain combines TRBV6-1 with TRBJ1-5; 10 bases are a match to TRBD1. Germline CDR1 is MNHNS and CDR2 is SASEGT. Trimming took 4 bases from V and 7 from J; bases not matched to a gene: 7. CDR3 size: 15 residues. The CDR3 region is CASSASGTGVQPQHF. The DNA of the CDR3 is TGTGCCAGCAGTGCCTCTGGGACAGGGGTCCAGCCCCAGCATTTT.

In this sample, this clonotype turned up a few times. Possible read error: a much larger clone is one base away. The chain is built from TRBV12-3 or TRBV12-4 and TRBJ2-5, with unresolved D. Trimming shortened V by 2 bases and J by 0 bases, and 10 bases separated the two germline ends. The CDR3 runs to 15 residues. CDR3 DNA sequence: TGTGCCAGCAGTTTAAACGGAATGCACCAAGAGACCCAGTACTTC. Amino acids: CASSLNGMHQETQYF.

There are many counts of this clonotype. The V call is TRBV5-1, the J call TRBJ2-1; D possibly matches TRBD1 or TRBD2 (6 bases each). Per germline, CDR1 SGHRS and CDR2 YFSETQ. This CDR3 is 14 amino acids long. Deletions cut 6 bases from V and 3 bases from J, with 13 bases between. CDR3 DNA: TGCGCCAGCAAGGAGGGGGAGAGCTACAATGAGCAGTTCTTC. This encodes CASKEGESYNEQFF.

This clonotype was counted many times. The CDR3 DNA reads TGTGCTAGTGGTTTCGGGACAGAAATTAAGAACACTGAAGCTTTCTTT. It yields the protein CASGFGTEIKNTEAFF. V and J are TRBV12-5 and TRBJ1-1; 7 bases are shared with TRBD1. The CDR3 sequence is 16 residues long. Germline trimming cut 3 bases from V and 1 base from J; bases unmatched to any gene: 8. CDR1 and CDR2 from the germline V gene are LGHNT and FRNRAP.

In its sample, this clonotype was seen many times. The V and J genes are TRBV6-1 and TRBJ1-2; D is possibly TRBD1 (6 bases). The germline V gene encodes CDR1 MNHNS and CDR2 SASEGT. This CDR3 has 14 residues. The V end lost 6 bases, the J end lost 5 bases, and 16 bases lay between the germline ends. The CDR3 coding sequence is TGTGCCAGCAGAGGGGGGATAGGCCTTTATGGCTACACCTTC. It is translated as CASRGGIGLYGYTF.

This clonotype has at least ten counts. The rearrangement links TRBV11-2 to TRBJ1-1; TRBD1 is a possible D gene (6 bases). This CDR3 spans 14 amino acids. Germline loops: CDR1 SGHAT, CDR2 FQNNGV. V was shortened by 3 bases and J by 4 bases, with 12 bases between the two germline ends. The CDR3 sequence: CASSFHREGTEAFF. CDR3 coding DNA: TGTGCCAGCAGCTTCCACAGGGAAGGCACTGAAGCTTTCTTT. The whole variable domain, filled in from reference TRBV11-2 and TRBJ1-1, reads EAGVAQSPRYKIIEKRQSVAFWCNPISGHATLYWYQQILGQGPKLLIQFQNNGVVDDSQLPKDRFSAERLKGVDSTLKIQPAKLEDSAVYLCASSFHREGTEAFFGQGTRLTVV.

A word on this clonotype: A much larger clone lies a single base off, so this may be a read error. The V and J genes are TRBV6-2 or TRBV6-3 and TRBJ1-2, with D tentatively TRBD1 (6 bases). Per the germline V gene, CDR1 is MNHEY and CDR2 is SVGEGT. This CDR3 has 13 residues. CDR3 sequence (DNA): TGTGCCAACAGTTACCAGGGGAGCGAAGGCTACACCTTC. The encoded protein is CANSYQGSEGYTF.

This clonotype was detected many times. This sequence joins TRBV12-3 or TRBV12-4 and TRBJ1-2; D not certain. This CDR3 is built from 13 residues. Trimming cost V 4 bases and J 2 bases, with 8 bases left between them. CDR3 coding DNA: TGTGCCAGCAGTTCAAGTAGAAACTATGGCTACACCTTC. Translated: CASSSSRNYGYTF.

The sample holds many counts of this clonotype. J is TRBJ1-6 and V is TRBV3-1; D gene ambiguous. Trimming took 4 bases from V and 2 from J, leaving 9 bases between them. Germline CDR1 reads LGHDT; CDR2 reads YNNKEL (reference sequence). The CDR3 has 15 amino acids. The CDR3 DNA reads TGTGCCAGCAGCCGCCGGCAAGCCTATAATTCACCCCTCCACTTT. It specifies CASSRRQAYNSPLHF.

This clonotype was counted ten times or more. The chain links TRBV3-1 to TRBJ1-2; TRBD1 might be the D (5 bases). V lost 3 bases and J lost 5, with 16 bases in between. The CDR3 is made up of 15 amino acids. The germline CDR1 and CDR2 sequences are LGHDT and YNNKEL (reference sequence). CDR3 nucleotide sequence: TGTGCCAGCAGCCAGGGGGAGACAGCGAATTATGGCTACACCTTC. It codes for CASSQGETANYGYTF.

This clonotype was recorded at least ten times. The chain couples TRBV30 to TRBJ1-4, with 7 bases matching TRBD1. This CDR3 is 15 amino acids long. V lost 4 bases to trimming and J lost 5 bases; unmatched junction nucleotides: 10. Germline CDR1 reads GTSNPN; CDR2 reads SVGIG (reference sequence). The CDR3 sequence: CAWIDNRGGNEKLFF. The CDR3 DNA is TGTGCCTGGATCGACAACAGGGGAGGGAATGAAAAACTGTTTTTT.

This clonotype has a count of ten or more. The chain combines TRBV5-6 with TRBJ2-1, with D unresolved. Germline V gene data show CDR1 as SGHDT and CDR2 as YYEEEE. The CDR3 is 14 amino acids. V lost 3 bases and J 4 bases, leaving 11 bases between the germline ends. The CDR3 region is CASSSIRIYNEQFF. As DNA, the CDR3 is TGTGCCAGCAGCTCGATCCGGATTTACAATGAGCAGTTCTTC.

This clonotype was seen repeatedly, ten times or more. The V gene is TRBV5-1, the J gene TRBJ2-3, with no clear D. The CDR3 runs to 14 residues. The germline gives CDR1 SGHRS, CDR2 YFSETQ. The V end was cut by 1 base, the J end by 0 bases, with 6 bases between. CDR3 loop: CASSLWPSTDTQYF. DNA for the CDR3: TGCGCCAGCAGCTTGTGGCCTAGCACAGATACGCAGTATTTT.

This clonotype showed up many times. The V call is TRBV11-2, the J call TRBJ2-5, with 9 bases lining up with TRBD1. This CDR3 is 14 amino acids long. V dropped 5 bases and J dropped 5; count of bases not matched to a gene: 6. Germline V gives CDR1 SGHAT, CDR2 FQNNGV. The CDR3 protein is CASSKQGAGETQYF. CDR3 in DNA: TGTGCCAGCAGCAAACAGGGGGCTGGTGAGACCCAGTACTTC.

This clonotype has a handful of counts. The V call is TRBV4-1, the J call TRBJ2-7; D might be TRBD2 (8 bases). The V end was cut by 0 bases, the J end by 0 bases, with 18 bases between. Germline lookup yields CDR1 MGHRA and CDR2 YSYEKL. The CDR3 contains 18 residues. The CDR3 sequence is CASSQEGGLAGSSYEQYF. The CDR3 region has the DNA TGCGCCAGCAGCCAAGAAGGGGGCTTAGCGGGGAGCTCCTACGAGCAGTACTTC.